These 10 T cell receptor beta chains share one sample of origin, sequenced in a study of cytomegalovirus exposure and HLA in healthy donors. PCR was performed using 60 Vbeta and 13 Jbeta primers. Produced via immunoSEQ multiplex PCR; TCRdb's table is partial and in-frame only. Reported are 150,000 or so clones; the ten largest clones contain approximately 1.5%. Sequenced: PBMCs. These receptors were obtained from a woman between 45 and 60 years old in good health and CMV-seronegative.

V is TRBV11-2 and J is TRBJ1-2, with D uncertain. Trimming pared 1 base from V and 1 base from J, leaving 4 bases between. The CDR3 runs 13 residues. The germline V gene encodes CDR1 SGHAT and CDR2 FQNNGV. In DNA form, the CDR3 reads TGTGCCAGCAGCTTAGCACTTAACTATGGCTACACCTTC. Its protein is CASSLALNYGYTF.

V and J are TRBV19 and TRBJ2-3; weak D call: TRBD1 (6 bases). CDR3 length: 15 residues. Per germline, CDR1 LNHDA and CDR2 SQIVND (reference sequence). V lost 0 bases and J 0 bases, leaving 7 bases between the germline ends. CDR3 bases: TGTGCCAGTAGTATAGACAGGGGAAGCACAGATACGCAGTATTTT. Translation: CASSIDRGSTDTQYF.

The chain couples TRBV27 to TRBJ1-4; 7 positions match TRBD1. With 10 bases clipped from V and 3 bases from J, the junction kept 5 bases outside the gene matches. The CDR3 contains 13 residues. CDR1 and CDR2 from the germline V gene are MNHEY and SMNVEV (reference sequence). The CDR3 loop reads CAIDREPNEKLFF. Here the CDR3 DNA reads TGTGCCATCGACAGGGAACCTAATGAAAAACTGTTTTTT.

The rearrangement joins TRBV5-1 to TRBJ2-5, with 11 bases lining up with TRBD2. The V segment lost 4 bases and the J segment 3 bases; nucleotides outside the gene matches: 8. The CDR3 sequence is 16 residues long. CDR1 and CDR2 from the germline V gene are SGHRS and YFSETQ. CDR3 bases: TGCGCCAGCAGCCCCCTGTCGGGACTAGCGGAAGAGACCCAGTACTTC. It specifies CASSPLSGLAEETQYF.

The chain is built from TRBV30 and TRBJ1-5, with D perhaps TRBD1 (5 bases). The CDR3 length is 13 residues. Germline CDR1 reads GTSNPN; CDR2 reads SVGIG (reference sequence). V was trimmed by 4 bases and J by 7 bases, leaving 14 bases between them. CDR3 sequence: CAWNVMGRQPQHF. The CDR3 DNA is TGTGCCTGGAACGTGATGGGGCGGCAGCCCCAGCATTTT.

This chain uses TRBV6-1 with TRBJ2-7; 10 bases agree with TRBD1. V gave up 7 bases and J gave up 7 bases; unmatched junction bases: 7. The length of the CDR3 is 13 residues. Germline-derived CDR1 and CDR2 are MNHNS and SASEGT. The CDR3 coding sequence is TGTGCCAGCAAAAGACAGGGGGCGGGGGAGCAGTACTTC. This sequence encodes CASKRQGAGEQYF.

V is TRBV28 and J is TRBJ1-1, with 9 bases matching TRBD1. The V gene end was trimmed by 1 base and the J gene end by 0 bases; junction bases not matched to a gene: 3. Per germline, CDR1 MDHEN and CDR2 SYDVKM. This CDR3 is built from 16 residues. CDR3 nucleotides: TGTGCCAGCAGTTTATTCGGACAGGGGTTGAACACTGAAGCTTTCTTT. Translation: CASSLFGQGLNTEAFF.

V usage is TRBV11-2 and J usage is TRBJ2-2; TRBD1 is a possible D gene (6 bases). CDR3 length: 14 residues. V lost 4 bases to trimming and J lost 4 bases, with 10 bases between them. Germline V lookup: CDR1 SGHAT, CDR2 FQNNGV. CDR3 nucleotides: TGTGCCAGCAGCTACGGGACAATCACCGGGGAGCTGTTTTTT. Translated: CASSYGTITGELFF.

The chain is built from TRBV4-2 and TRBJ2-6; 7 bases map to TRBD1. The CDR3 has 17 amino acids. Germline V gene sequence: CDR1 LGHNA, CDR2 YNFKEQ. J gave up 1 base and V 2 bases, and 5 bases lay outside the gene matches. CDR3 sequence reads: CASSQNSGQSGANVLTF. CDR3 coding DNA: TGTGCCAGCAGCCAAAACTCGGGACAGTCTGGGGCCAACGTCCTGACTTTC.

V and J are TRBV7-2 and TRBJ2-7, with D possibly being TRBD2 (5 bases). From germline, CDR1 is SGHTA and CDR2 FQGNSA. This CDR3 comprises 12 residues. Trimming removed 5 bases from V and 6 bases from J, with 11 bases in between. The CDR3 region has the DNA TGTGCCAGCAGCCGTCGGGGAATCGAGCAGTACTTC. Encoded protein: CASSRRGIEQYF.